Given below is one TCR beta chain in context. The data stem from a study of blood T cell repertoires in COVID-19. Generated by immunoSEQ multiplex PCR, the TCRdb table keeps only in-frame clones and is missing some. This sample has around 49,000 clones, with 80% to 90% found just once. Trimming removed 6 bases from V and 2 bases from J, with 12 bases in between. This CDR3 is 14 amino acids long. Germline CDR1 and CDR2: MNHEY and SMNVEV (reference sequence). This TCR was recovered from an older woman with acute or convalescent COVID-19. The chain couples TRBV27 to TRBJ2-3; D possibly corresponds to TRBD2 (6 bases). The sequenced material came from peripheral blood. The CDR3 nucleotides are TGTGCCAGCAGCACCGGGAGCAACACAGATACGCAGTATTTT. Protein product: CASSTGSNTDTQYF.